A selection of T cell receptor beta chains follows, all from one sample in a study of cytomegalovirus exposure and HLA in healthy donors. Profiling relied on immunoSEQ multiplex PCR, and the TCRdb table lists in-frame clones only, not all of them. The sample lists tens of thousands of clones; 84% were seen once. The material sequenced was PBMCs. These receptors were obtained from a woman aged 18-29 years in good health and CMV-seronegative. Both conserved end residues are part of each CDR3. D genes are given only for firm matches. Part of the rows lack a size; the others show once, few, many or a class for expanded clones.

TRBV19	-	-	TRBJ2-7	CASSLQGSYEQYF	TGTGCCAGTAGCCTCCAGGGCTCCTACGAGCAGTACTTC
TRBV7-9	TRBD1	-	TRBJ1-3	CASSPRDSSGNTIYF	TGTGCCAGCAGCCCCCGGGACAGCTCTGGAAACACCATATATTTT
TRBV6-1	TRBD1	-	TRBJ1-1	CASIGQGRGREAFF	TGTGCCAGCATAGGACAGGGCCGGGGTCGAGAAGCTTTCTTT
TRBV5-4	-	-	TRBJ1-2	CASSLGASAQRGYTF	TGTGCCAGCAGCTTGGGGGCCAGTGCCCAACGGGGCTACACCTTC
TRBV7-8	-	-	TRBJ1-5	CASSLNSGQPQNF	TGTGCCAGCAGCCTTAATTCCGGACAGCCCCAGAATTTT
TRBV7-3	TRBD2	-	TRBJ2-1	CASSQTSVGYNEQFF	TGTGCCAGCAGCCAAACTAGCGTTGGGTACAATGAGCAGTTCTTC
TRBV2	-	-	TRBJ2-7	CASSEAEVWGEQYF	TGTGCCAGCAGTGAAGCGGAGGTTTGGGGCGAGCAGTACTTC
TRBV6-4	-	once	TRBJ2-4	CASSQDSKNIQYF	TGTGCCAGCAGCCAAGACAGCAAAAACATTCAGTACTTC
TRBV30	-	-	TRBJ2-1	CAWSFTTGYHNEQFF	TGTGCCTGGAGTTTCACCACAGGGTACCACAATGAGCAGTTCTTC
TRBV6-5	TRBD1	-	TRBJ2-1	CASSLWDRGNNEQFF	TGTGCCAGCAGTTTGTGGGACAGGGGCAACAATGAGCAGTTCTTC
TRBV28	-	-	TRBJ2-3	CASSHYNRGWGTDTQYF	TGTGCCAGCAGCCATTATAATAGGGGATGGGGCACAGATACGCAGTATTTT
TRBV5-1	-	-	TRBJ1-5	CASSPGQPGDQPQHF	TGCGCCAGCAGCCCGGGACAACCTGGCGATCAGCCCCAGCATTTT
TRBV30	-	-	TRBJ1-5	CAWSQGEDQPQHF	TGTGCCTGGAGTCAAGGGGAAGATCAGCCCCAGCATTTT
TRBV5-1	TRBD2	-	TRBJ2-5	CASSLAGGETQYF	TGCGCCAGCAGCTTGGCCGGGGGGGAGACCCAGTACTTC
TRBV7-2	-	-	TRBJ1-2	CASSSQGFPNYGYTF	TGTGCCAGCAGCTCTCAGGGATTTCCTAACTATGGCTACACCTTC